This T cell receptor beta chain stems from a study of blood T cell repertoires in COVID-19 (dated by TCRdb to about 2020). Context from the whole study: The collaborator samples originated in the United States, Italy and Spain and spanned the acute and convalescent phases of COVID-19. The material from the prospective study consisted of cDNA or gDNA derived from T cells, B-cell-depleted T cells, or PBMCs. The dataset comprised deeply sampled blood TCRbeta repertoires from subjects exposed to, actively infected with, or recovered from COVID-19. The repertoires were released in a freely available public database intended as a resource for research on the immune response to SARS-CoV-2. The samples were drawn from two sources: the first 160 participants of the ongoing ImmuneRACE study, and over 950 subjects contributed by 6 global collaborators. A de-identified subject ID, COVID-19 status, age in years and sex were almost always included in the sample metadata. Where HLA class I and class II types were available, the types were taken from metadata supplied by the sample provider, not from assay-based typing. Overall study outcomes, separate from this receptor: How much clinical and demographic metadata was included differed by source and by participant, and the metadata was provided uncurated.

One collaborating source in Seattle enrolled patients while the patients were actively infected and followed the patients over time throughout the course of disease. The collaborating institutions used their own protocols to collect whole blood in K2EDTA tubes. For TCRbeta analysis, collaborator samples were shipped as frozen whole blood, as isolated PBMCs, or as DNA extracted from either sample type. About this clone itself: Its antigen is unknown. Base quality data are lacking; no much larger clone is found one base away.

TCRbeta CDR3 regions were amplified from genomic DNA by means of the immunoSEQ Assay, a bias-controlled multiplex PCR. As for the authors' bioinformatics: Nucleated cell counts per sample were estimated from amplification of reference gene primers within the assay. Sequence reads were collapsed and filtered to measure the absolute abundance of every unique TCRbeta CDR3 rearrangement. Productive Simpson clonality was computed per sample as the square root of Simpson's diversity index over productive rearrangements. The immuneACCESS repertoire file appears here via TCRdb, limited to in-frame rearrangements. These files lack a portion of the clones; in checked studies, under half of the deficit traces to unresolved V genes, and the cause of the others is not known. For V, J and clone size, that table is used; D and trimming come from the DNA. The sample yields 250,000 to 400,000 clones; roughly 90% were counted once. The top ten constitute roughly 2.9% of the sample.

From cysteine to phenylalanine, the CDR3 is 15 amino acids long. The retained sequence is limited to the CDR3, 45 bases, with the frame set at the first base. Here V drops 1 base and J drops 6 bases, and the junction holds 4 bases not matched to any gene. CDR1 and CDR2 are read off the germline V gene as MGHRA and YSYEKL. Sequences were obtained from peripheral blood. The receptor was derived from a woman under 40 with COVID-19, enrolled during active disease. The V gene is TRBV4-1 and the J gene is TRBJ2-1, with 9 junctional bases fitting TRBD2. The DNA reads as follows: TGCGCCAGCAGCCAAGTGGGCGGGAGGGCCAATGAGCAGTTCTTC. Its amino acids are CASSQVGGRANEQFF.